The 2 T cell receptor beta chains below all came from one sample that was sequenced in a study of cytomegalovirus exposure and HLA in healthy donors (dated by TCRdb to 2016 to 2017). The library relied on the immunoSEQ multiplex PCR assay. A mixture of 60 forward primers for TCR Vbeta segments and 13 reverse primers for TCR Jbeta segments was used in the multiplex PCR. TCRdb stores this immuneACCESS table with in-frame sequences only. Part of the clones is absent; in the studies checked, under half of the shortfall reflects unresolved V genes, and no reason is known for the rest. In all, the sample holds approximately 210,000 clones, and about three quarters of those were seen once. Approximately 1.8% of the sample rests with the top ten. The sample was PBMCs. The receptors derive from a male donor in good health and CMV-seronegative.

This clone appeared once. The chain employs TRBV18 and TRBJ2-1, with D possibly being TRBD2 (7 bases). V lost 2 bases and J 7 bases, leaving 18 bases between the germline ends. The CDR3 length is 16 residues. Germline V gene lookup returns CDR1 KGHSH and CDR2 LQKENI. The CDR3 here is CASSPTTGSRGNEQFF. Written as DNA, the CDR3 is TGTGCCAGCTCACCAACCACAGGGTCGCGGGGGAATGAGCAGTTCTTC.

The V call is TRBV13, the J call TRBJ2-5; D is ambiguous. V lost 3 bases and J 2 bases, leaving 7 bases between the germline ends. This CDR3 comprises 13 residues. The germline V gene encodes CDR1 PRHDT and CDR2 FYEKMQ (reference sequence). The CDR3 DNA follows: TGTGCCAGCAGCTTGGTACAGCAAGAGACCCAGTACTTC. Translating it yields CASSLVQQETQYF.